This TCR beta chain was sequenced for a study of cytotoxic CD8 clonotypes in ibrutinib-treated CLL (dated by TCRdb to the early 2020s). Describing the broader study: The cohort had around twelve relapsed/refractory and approximately 14 treatment-naive patients; 17 were IGHV unmutated. Responses were partial in some 24 patients and complete in 2; after median roughly 69 months follow-up, about 14 stayed in remission and about twelve progressed. Response samples were obtained after a median of approximately twelve months of treatment, with a range of roughly 6 to 40 months. An average of about 250,000 productive templates and about 100,000 productive rearrangements was obtained per sample. Of the 70 to 100 people in the trial, roughly 27 had longitudinal samples available. Cryopreserved peripheral blood mononuclear cells were obtained before treatment, at response, and at either sustained remission or disease progression. The investigation overall reported the following: Clonality increased at ibrutinib response, stayed stable in sustained remission, and fell back toward baseline at progression. Sustained-remission and progressing patients did not have matched sampling times, and lymph node repertoires were not examined. Public clonotypes were rare and either shrank or stayed stable during treatment, and the rise in clonality at ibrutinib response reflected expansion of private clonotypes. Baseline clonality exceeded that of age-matched healthy donors and correlated strongly with circulating CD8+ T-cell counts.

As to this clone: It lacks a known antigen. No qualities accompany the bases; no much larger clone lies one base away.

On a MiSeq, deep resolution sequencing aimed for a depth between 1 in 1 million and 1 in 200,000 T cells, with each clonotype covered about 9.2x on average. The immunoSEQ hsTCRB Kit was used to generate TCR beta libraries. The authors' analysis ran thus. ImmunoSEQ Data Assistant and ImmunoSEQ Analyzer were used for data analysis, and V, D and J genes were assigned according to IMGT definitions. Clonality, with values ranging from 0 to 1, was calculated as one minus the normalized Shannon entropy of productive rearrangement frequencies. Only overrepresented clonotypes making up at least 0.05% of the repertoire of each patient were included in the public clonotype analysis. Repertoires from roughly 13 age-matched healthy donors in immuneACCESS were used as clonality controls. Drawn from immuneACCESS, this table holds only the in-frame rearrangements with V and J called that TCRdb kept. Clones are partly lost; checked studies trace under half to an unresolved V gene and leave the rest unexplained. V and J calls and clone size are copied from that table; D and trimming were computed from the DNA. Within this sample are some 84,000 clones, with 70% to 90% of them counted one time only. The ten biggest clones cover about 5.8% of the sample.

For CDR1 and CDR2, the germline V gene lists MDHEN and SYDVKM. V is trimmed back by 5 bases and J by 7 bases, and the junction contains 11 bases that no gene match accounts for. The CDR3 spans 15 residues, from the cysteine through the phenylalanine. Only the CDR3 region is kept as DNA, spanning 45 bases read in frame from base 1. For TCR beta library preparation, about 2 micrograms of genomic DNA was extracted from cryopreserved PBMCs. Longitudinal blood samples from CLL patients on ibrutinib monotherapy underwent high-throughput TCR beta sequencing. Patients were enrolled in a phase 2 open-label single-center ibrutinib monotherapy trial.

Sequencing was performed on PBMCs, taken before ibrutinib treatment. This receptor was taken from a human donor with chronic lymphocytic leukemia. The chain couples TRBV28 to TRBJ2-7; TRBD1 lines up with 10 middle nucleotides. The CDR3 reads CASSTSGTGVGEQYF. Read as DNA, the sequence is TGTGCCAGCAGTACCTCCGGGACAGGGGTTGGGGAGCAGTACTTC.